The clone carrying this TCR beta chain has just one count. TCRdb reanalysed the PCR reads using MiXCR and keeps one entry per CDR3 protein. The sample includes 650 to 850 distinct CDR3 sequences, about 30% of them seen just once. The trim removed 0 bases at V and 4 bases at J, leaving 13 bases unmatched. This CDR3 is built from 18 residues. In germline, CDR1 is LGHNA, CDR2 YNFKEQ. This specimen belongs to a study of regulatory and conventional T cells in breast cancer. The source material was regulatory T cells from blood. The TCR sequence derives from a female donor with breast cancer. The rearrangement links TRBV4-2 to TRBJ2-7; 9 bases line up with TRBD2. The CDR3 DNA reads TGTGCCAGCAGCCAAGATCGGCTAGCGGGAATATCCGGTTACGAGCAGTACTTC. It yields the protein CASSQDRLAGISGYEQYF.